The clone carrying this T cell receptor beta chain occurred many times. Its antigen is unknown. V dropped 5 bases and J dropped 6 bases, with 11 bases sitting between them. The CDR3 runs to 13 residues. The germline V gene encodes CDR1 SGHTA and CDR2 FQGTGA. The data derive from a study of T cell repertoires in cytomegalovirus infection. Turning to the study itself: Evidence of both CMV infection and a matching HLA type came from public TCR beta signatures.

General study findings and limits: Based on cumulative public TCR beta family frequency, carriers of CMV plus the relevant HLA were identified. The ex vivo response showed dominance by HLA-C-restricted CMV-specific TCR beta clonotypes.

TCRdb re-called the reads with MiXCR, one entry per CDR3 protein. The repertoire has 650,000 to 900,000 distinct CDR3 sequences, roughly 28% of them found once; the top ten carry around 13%. The clonotype originates from a human donor in good health (CMV status not recorded). Some clones in this sample may be carry-over from other donors' samples. The chain carries TRBV7-3 and TRBJ2-1; tentative D call: TRBD2 (6 bases). Sequences were derived from cultured CD8+ T cells from PBMCs, sampled from culture after CMV antigen stimulation. For the CDR3, the DNA is TGTGCCAGCAGCCAGGGACTTTCCAATGAGCAGTTCTTC. Translation: CASSQGLSNEQFF.